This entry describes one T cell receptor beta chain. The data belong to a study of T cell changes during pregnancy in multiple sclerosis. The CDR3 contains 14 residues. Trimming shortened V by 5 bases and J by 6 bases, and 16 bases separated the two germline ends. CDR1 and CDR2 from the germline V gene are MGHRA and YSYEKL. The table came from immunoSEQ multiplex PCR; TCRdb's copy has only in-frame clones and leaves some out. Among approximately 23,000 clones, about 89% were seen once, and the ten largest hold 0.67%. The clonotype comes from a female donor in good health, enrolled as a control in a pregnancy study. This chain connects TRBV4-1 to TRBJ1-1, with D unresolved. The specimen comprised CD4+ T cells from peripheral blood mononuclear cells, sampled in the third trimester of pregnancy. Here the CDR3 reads CASSAWARRPEAFF. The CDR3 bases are TGCGCCAGCAGCGCCTGGGCCCGACGCCCTGAAGCTTTCTTT.